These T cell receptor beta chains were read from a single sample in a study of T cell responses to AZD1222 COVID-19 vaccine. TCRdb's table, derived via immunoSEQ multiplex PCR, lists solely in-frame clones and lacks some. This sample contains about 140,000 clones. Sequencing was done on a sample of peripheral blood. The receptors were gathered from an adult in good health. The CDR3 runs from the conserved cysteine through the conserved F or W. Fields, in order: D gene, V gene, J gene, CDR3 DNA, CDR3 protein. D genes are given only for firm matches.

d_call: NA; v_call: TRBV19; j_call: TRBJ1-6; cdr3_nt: TGTGCCAGTAGGCAAAAGGGTGGTACTTCACCCCTCCACTTT; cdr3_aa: CASRQKGGTSPLHF
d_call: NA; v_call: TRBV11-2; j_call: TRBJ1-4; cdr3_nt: TGTGCCAGCAGCTTAGGTCAGTCCGGCGAAAAACTGTTTTTT; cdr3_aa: CASSLGQSGEKLFF
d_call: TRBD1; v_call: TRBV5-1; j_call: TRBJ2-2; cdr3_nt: TGCGCCAGCAGCCTGGTCGGGACAGTGAGCGGCACCGGGGAGCTGTTTTTT; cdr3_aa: CASSLVGTVSGTGELFF
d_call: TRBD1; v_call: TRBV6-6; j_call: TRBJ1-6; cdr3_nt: TGTGCCAGCTCCGGGACAGAGAATTCACCCCTCCACTTT; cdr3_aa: CASSGTENSPLHF
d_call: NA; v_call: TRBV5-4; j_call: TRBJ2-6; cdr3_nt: TGTGCCAGCAGCCCCCAGGCTCTCTCTGGGGCCAACGTCCTGACTTTC; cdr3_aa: CASSPQALSGANVLTF
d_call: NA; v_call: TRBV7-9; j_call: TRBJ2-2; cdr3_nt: TGTGCCAGCAGCCCTCATACAGCCGGGGAGCTGTTTTTT; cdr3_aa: CASSPHTAGELFF
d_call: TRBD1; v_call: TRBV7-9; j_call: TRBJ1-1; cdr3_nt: TGTGCCAGCAGAGGTAGACAGGGTCGAGCTGAAGCTTTCTTT; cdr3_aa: CASRGRQGRAEAFF
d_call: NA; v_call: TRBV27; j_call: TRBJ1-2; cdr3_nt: TGTGCCAGCAGTTTATCAGGGGCGGGGCATTTCGGGGCCTATGGCTACACCTTC; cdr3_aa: CASSLSGAGHFGAYGYTF
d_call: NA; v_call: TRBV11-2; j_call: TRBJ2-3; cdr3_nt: TGTGCCAGCAGCCGCACGACAGATACGCAGTATTTT; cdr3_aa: CASSRTTDTQYF
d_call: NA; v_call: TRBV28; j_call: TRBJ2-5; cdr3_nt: TGTGCCAGCAACCTAGGTGGGGGCAGAGCTGGAGAGACCCAGTACTTC; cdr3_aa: CASNLGGGRAGETQYF
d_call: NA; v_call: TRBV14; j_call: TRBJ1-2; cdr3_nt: TGTGCCAGCAGCCACGACCCAAGGGGTGGCTACACCTTC; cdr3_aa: CASSHDPRGGYTF
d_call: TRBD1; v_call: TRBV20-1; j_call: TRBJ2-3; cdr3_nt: TGCAGTGCTAGTCGCGGCAGGGGGCGCGCAGATACGCAGTATTTT; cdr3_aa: CSASRGRGRADTQYF
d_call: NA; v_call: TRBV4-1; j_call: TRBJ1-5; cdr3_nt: TGCGCCAGCAGCCAAGACAGGGGTTTCAATCAGCCCCAGCATTTT; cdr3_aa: CASSQDRGFNQPQHF
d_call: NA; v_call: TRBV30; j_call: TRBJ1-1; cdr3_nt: TGTGCCTGGAGTAAGACTCCGCCGGCGAGAAGAAAGGGCAGAGCTTTCTTT; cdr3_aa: CAWSKTPPARRKGRAFF
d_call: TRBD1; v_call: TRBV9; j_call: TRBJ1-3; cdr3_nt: TGTGCCAGCAGCGTAGGTGCAGGGGGTAATGGAAACACCATATATTTT; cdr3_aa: CASSVGAGGNGNTIYF
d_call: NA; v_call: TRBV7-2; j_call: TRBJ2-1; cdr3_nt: TGTGCCAGCAGCGCCGATAATAGGAGGAGGGGTTACAATGAGCAGTTCTTC; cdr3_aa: CASSADNRRRGYNEQFF
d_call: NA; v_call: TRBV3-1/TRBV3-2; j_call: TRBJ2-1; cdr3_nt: TGTGCCAGCAGCCAACCAGCCGGACCTCACAATGAGCAGTTCTTC; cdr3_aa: CASSQPAGPHNEQFF
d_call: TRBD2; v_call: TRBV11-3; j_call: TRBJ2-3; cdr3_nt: TGTGCCAGCAGCTCATGGACTAGCGGGGGAGAAGATACGCAGTATTTT; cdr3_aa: CASSSWTSGGEDTQYF
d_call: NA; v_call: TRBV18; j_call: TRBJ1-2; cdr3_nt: TGTGCCAGCTCACCTCAGGGATTAGAAGGCTACACCTTC; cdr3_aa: CASSPQGLEGYTF
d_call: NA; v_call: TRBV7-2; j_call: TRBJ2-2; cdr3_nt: TGTGCCAGCCCCCCGACCGGGGGCGGAAACACCGGGGAGCTGTTTTTT; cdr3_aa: CASPPTGGGNTGELFF
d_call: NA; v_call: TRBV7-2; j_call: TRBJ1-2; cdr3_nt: TGTGCCAGCAGCCTACAGGGTAGGCCATATGGCTACACCTTC; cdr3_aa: CASSLQGRPYGYTF
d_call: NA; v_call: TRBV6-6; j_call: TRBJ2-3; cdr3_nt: TGTGCCAGCAGTTACGCGGCGAGAGGAACAGATACGCAGTATTTT; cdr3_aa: CASSYAARGTDTQYF
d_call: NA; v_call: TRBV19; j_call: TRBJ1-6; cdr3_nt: TGTGCCAGTAGTATACAAGGGCAGAATTCACCCCTCCACTTT; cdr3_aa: CASSIQGQNSPLHF
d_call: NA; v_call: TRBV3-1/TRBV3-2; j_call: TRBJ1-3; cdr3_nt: TGTGCCAGCAGCCCTTTCAAGAGGGCATTCGGATCTGGGGGTGGAAACACCATATATTTT; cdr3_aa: CASSPFKRAFGSGGGNTIYF
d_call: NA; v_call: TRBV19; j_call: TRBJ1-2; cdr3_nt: TGTGCCAGTAGTACGAGTGGACACAACTATGGCTACACCTTC; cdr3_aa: CASSTSGHNYGYTF
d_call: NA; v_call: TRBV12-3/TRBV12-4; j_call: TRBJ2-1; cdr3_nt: TGTGCCAGCAGGATGGGACCCAATGAGCAGTTCTTC; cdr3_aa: CASRMGPNEQFF
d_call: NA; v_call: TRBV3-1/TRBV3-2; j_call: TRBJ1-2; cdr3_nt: TGTGCCAGCAGCCAAGCGCCGGGGGTGGACTATGGCTACACCTTC; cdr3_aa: CASSQAPGVDYGYTF
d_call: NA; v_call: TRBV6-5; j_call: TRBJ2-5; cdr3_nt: TGTGCCAGCAGCAAACCCGGGACAAGGGGAGGGGGCCAGTACTTC; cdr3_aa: CASSKPGTRGGGQYF
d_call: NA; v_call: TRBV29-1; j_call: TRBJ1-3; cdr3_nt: TGCAGCGCCTCTTTCCGGGGATTGAACACCATATATTTT; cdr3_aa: CSASFRGLNTIYF